There are a few counts of the clone carrying this TCR beta chain. The target antigen is unknown. This sample was taken from a study of cytomegalovirus exposure and HLA in healthy donors. Overall study results and limits: CMV antigen specificity was confirmed in vitro for three CMV-associated chains.

Germline assignment: CDR1 MNHNS and CDR2 SASEGT. The CDR3 is 16 residues long. V was clipped by 3 bases and J by 4 bases; unmatched bases: 6. TCRdb keeps only in-frame clones here, not all; method: immunoSEQ multiplex PCR. The sample consists of more than 300,000 clones, 86% of them appearing once. Specimen: PBMCs. The rearrangement joins TRBV6-1 to TRBJ1-2; 12 bases agree with TRBD1. The TCR was taken from a woman younger than 35 in good health and CMV-seronegative. In nucleotides, the CDR3 is TGTGCCAGCAGTGACCGGGACAGGGGGCCAGGCTATGGCTACACCTTC. This sequence encodes CASSDRDRGPGYGYTF.